This entry features one T cell receptor (beta chain) sequence. These data are taken from a study of blood T cell repertoires in COVID-19. The CDR3 length is 15 residues. The ends were cut back, 1 base at V and 6 bases at J, with 10 bases in the middle. Germline assignment: CDR1 LGHNA and CDR2 YNFKEQ. Individuals drawn from under 30 US areas were about 18 to 95 years old. Recovery among Cohort 3 donors was established by two negative PCRs, clearance, or symptom resolution. Sequencing used immunoSEQ multiplex PCR; TCRdb keeps in-frame clones, though not all of them. In the table there are approximately 210,000 clones, roughly nine tenths of which are singletons.

Material: PBMCs or T cells enriched from blood (not recorded which). The chain uses TRBV4-2 and TRBJ1-6; weak D call: TRBD1 (6 bases). The TCR was taken from a woman aged 18-29 years who had recovered from COVID-19. CDR3 sequence: CASSQGAGVNSPLHF. CDR3 DNA sequence: TGTGCCAGCAGCCAAGGGGCAGGGGTTAATTCACCCCTCCACTTT.